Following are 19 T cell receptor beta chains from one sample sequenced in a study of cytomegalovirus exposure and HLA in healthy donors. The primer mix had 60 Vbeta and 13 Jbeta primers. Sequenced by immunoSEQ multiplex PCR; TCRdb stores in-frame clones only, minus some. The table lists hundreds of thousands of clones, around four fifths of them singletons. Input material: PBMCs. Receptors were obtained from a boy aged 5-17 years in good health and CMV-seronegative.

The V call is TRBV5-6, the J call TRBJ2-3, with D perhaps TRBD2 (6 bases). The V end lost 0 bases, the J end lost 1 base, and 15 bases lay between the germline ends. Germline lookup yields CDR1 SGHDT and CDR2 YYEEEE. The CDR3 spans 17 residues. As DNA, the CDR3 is TGTGCCAGCAGCTTGGATTCGTCGGGAGCTGGCACAGATACGCAGTATTTT. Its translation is CASSLDSSGAGTDTQYF.

CDR3 sequence (DNA): TGTGCCAGCAGCTTGGACAGCCCCTATGGCTACACCTTC. Protein product: CASSLDSPYGYTF. The rearrangement links TRBV5-5 to TRBJ1-2, with D unclear. Germline-derived CDR1 and CDR2 are SGHKS and YYEKEE (reference sequence). The CDR3 is 13 amino acids. The ends were cut back, 0 bases at V and 4 bases at J, with 7 bases in the middle. The full variable domain, in which reference TRBV5-5 and TRBJ1-2 provide the parts outside the CDR3, is DAGVTQSPTHLIKTRGQQVTLRCSPISGHKSVSWYQQVLGQGPQFIFQYYEKEERGRGNFPDRFSARQFPNYSSELNVNALLLGDSALYLCASSLDSPYGYTFGSGTRLTVV.

The DNA for the CDR3 is TGCGCCAGCAGCAGCAGGGGGCACGGCTACACCTTC. Residues: CASSSRGHGYTF. V gene TRBV5-1 combines with J gene TRBJ1-2; 8 positions match TRBD1. From germline, CDR1 is SGHRS and CDR2 YFSETQ. The V segment lost 4 bases and the J segment 8 bases; nucleotides outside the gene matches: 4. The CDR3 extends over 12 amino acids.

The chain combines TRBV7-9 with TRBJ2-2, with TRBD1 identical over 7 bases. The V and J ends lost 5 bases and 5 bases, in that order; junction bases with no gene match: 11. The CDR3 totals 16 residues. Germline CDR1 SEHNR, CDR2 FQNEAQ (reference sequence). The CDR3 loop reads CASSQSRQGWTGELFF. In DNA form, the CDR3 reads TGTGCCAGCAGCCAAAGCCGACAGGGATGGACCGGGGAGCTGTTTTTT. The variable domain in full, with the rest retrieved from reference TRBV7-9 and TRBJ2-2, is DTGVSQNPRHKITKRGQNVTFRCDPISEHNRLYWYRQTLGQGPEFLTYFQNEAQLEKSRLLSDRFSAERPKGSFSTLEIQRTEQGDSAMYLCASSQSRQGWTGELFFGEGSRLTVL.

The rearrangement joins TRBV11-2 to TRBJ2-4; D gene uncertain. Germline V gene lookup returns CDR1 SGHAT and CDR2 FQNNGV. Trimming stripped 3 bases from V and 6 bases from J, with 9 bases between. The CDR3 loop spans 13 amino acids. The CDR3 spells CASSFGPRNIQYF. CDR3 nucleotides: TGTGCCAGCAGCTTCGGCCCTAGAAACATTCAGTACTTC. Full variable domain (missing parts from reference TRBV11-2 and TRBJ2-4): EAGVAQSPRYKIIEKRQSVAFWCNPISGHATLYWYQQILGQGPKLLIQFQNNGVVDDSQLPKDRFSAERLKGVDSTLKIQPAKLEDSAVYLCASSFGPRNIQYFGAGTRLSVL.

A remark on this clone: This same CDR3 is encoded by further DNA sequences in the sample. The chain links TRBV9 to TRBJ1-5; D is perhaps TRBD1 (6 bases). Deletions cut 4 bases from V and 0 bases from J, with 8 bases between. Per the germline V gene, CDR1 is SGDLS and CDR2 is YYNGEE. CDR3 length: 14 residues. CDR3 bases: TGTGCCAGCAGCCCAGGGGCTAGCAATCAGCCCCAGCATTTT. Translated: CASSPGASNQPQHF.

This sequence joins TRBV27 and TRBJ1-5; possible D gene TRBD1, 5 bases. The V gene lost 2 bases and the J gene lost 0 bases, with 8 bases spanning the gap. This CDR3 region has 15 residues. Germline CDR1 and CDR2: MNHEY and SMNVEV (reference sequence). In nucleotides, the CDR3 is TGTGCCAGCAGTTTAAAGGGGTATAGCAATCAGCCCCAGCATTTT. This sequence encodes CASSLKGYSNQPQHF.

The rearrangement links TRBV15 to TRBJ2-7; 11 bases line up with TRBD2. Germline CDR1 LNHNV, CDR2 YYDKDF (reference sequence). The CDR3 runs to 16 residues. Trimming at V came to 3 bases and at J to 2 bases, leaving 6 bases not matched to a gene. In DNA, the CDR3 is TGTGCCACCAGCAGGAGTAGCGGGAGGGTCCCCTACGAGCAGTACTTC. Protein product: CATSRSSGRVPYEQYF. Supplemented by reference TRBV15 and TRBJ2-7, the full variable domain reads DAMVIQNPRYQVTQFGKPVTLSCSQTLNHNVMYWYQQKSSQAPKLLFHYYDKDFNNEADTPDNFQSRRPNTSFCFLDIRSPGLGDTAMYLCATSRSSGRVPYEQYFGPGTRLTVT.

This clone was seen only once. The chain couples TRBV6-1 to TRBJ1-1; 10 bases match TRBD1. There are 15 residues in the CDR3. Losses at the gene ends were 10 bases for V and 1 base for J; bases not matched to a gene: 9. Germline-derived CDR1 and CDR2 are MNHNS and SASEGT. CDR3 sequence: CAIPWTGGSNTEAFF. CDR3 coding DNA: TGTGCCATCCCGTGGACAGGGGGGTCGAACACTGAAGCTTTCTTT.

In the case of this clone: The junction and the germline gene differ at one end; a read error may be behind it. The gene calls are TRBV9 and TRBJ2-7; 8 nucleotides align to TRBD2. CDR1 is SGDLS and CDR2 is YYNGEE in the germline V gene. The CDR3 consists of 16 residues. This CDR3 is CASSVAGTSGSYEQYF. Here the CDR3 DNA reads TGTGCCAGCAGCGTCGCCGGTACCAGCGGGAGTTACGAGCAATACTTC.

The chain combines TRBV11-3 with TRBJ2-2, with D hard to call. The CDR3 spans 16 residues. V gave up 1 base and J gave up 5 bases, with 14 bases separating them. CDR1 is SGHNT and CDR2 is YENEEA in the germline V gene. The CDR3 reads CASSLAGQEGTGELFF. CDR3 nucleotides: TGTGCCAGCAGCTTAGCAGGCCAGGAAGGAACCGGGGAGCTGTTTTTT. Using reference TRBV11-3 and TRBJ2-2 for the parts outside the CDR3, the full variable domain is EAGVVQSPRYKIIEKKQPVAFWCNPISGHNTLYWYLQNLGQGPELLIRYENEEAVDDSQLPKDRFSAERLKGVDSTLKIQPAELGDSAVYLCASSLAGQEGTGELFFGEGSRLTVL.

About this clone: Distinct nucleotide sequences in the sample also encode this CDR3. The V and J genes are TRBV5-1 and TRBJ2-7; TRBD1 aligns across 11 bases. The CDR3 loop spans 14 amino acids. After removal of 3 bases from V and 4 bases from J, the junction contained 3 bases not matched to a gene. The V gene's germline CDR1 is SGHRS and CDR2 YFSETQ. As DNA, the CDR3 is TGCGCCAGCAGCTCCGGACAGGGGGCATACGAGCAGTACTTC. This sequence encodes CASSSGQGAYEQYF.

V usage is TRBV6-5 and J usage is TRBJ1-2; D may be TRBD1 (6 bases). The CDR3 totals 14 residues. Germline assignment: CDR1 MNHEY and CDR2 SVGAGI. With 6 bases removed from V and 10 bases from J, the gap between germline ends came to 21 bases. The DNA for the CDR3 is TGTGCCAGCAGCCCCCCCGCGGACAGATTCGACTACACCTTC. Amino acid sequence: CASSPPADRFDYTF.

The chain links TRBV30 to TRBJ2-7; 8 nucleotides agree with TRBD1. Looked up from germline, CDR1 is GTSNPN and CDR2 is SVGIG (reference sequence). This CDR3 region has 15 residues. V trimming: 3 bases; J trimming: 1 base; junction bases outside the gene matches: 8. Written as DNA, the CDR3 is TGTGCCTGGAGAAAATCCGGGACAGGATCCTACGAGCAGTACTTC. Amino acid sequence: CAWRKSGTGSYEQYF.

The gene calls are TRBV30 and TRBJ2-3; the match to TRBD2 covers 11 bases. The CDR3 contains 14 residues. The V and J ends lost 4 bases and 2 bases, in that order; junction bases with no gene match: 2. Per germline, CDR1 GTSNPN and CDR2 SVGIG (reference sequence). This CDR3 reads CAWTSGRHTDTQYF. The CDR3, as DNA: TGTGCCTGGACTAGCGGGAGGCACACAGATACGCAGTATTTT.

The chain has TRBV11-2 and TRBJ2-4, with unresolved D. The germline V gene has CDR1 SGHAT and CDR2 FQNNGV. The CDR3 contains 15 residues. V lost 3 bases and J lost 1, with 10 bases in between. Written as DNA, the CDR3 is TGTGCCAGCAGCTTTTTGAGCCTCGCCAAAAACATTCAGTACTTC. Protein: CASSFLSLAKNIQYF.

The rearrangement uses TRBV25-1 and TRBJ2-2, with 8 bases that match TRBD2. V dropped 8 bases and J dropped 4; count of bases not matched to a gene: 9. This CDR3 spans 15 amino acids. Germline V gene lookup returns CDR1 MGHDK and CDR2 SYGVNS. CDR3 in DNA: TGTGCCAGCGGCGATCCCGGGACTAGCACCGGGGAGCTGTTTTTT. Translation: CASGDPGTSTGELFF.

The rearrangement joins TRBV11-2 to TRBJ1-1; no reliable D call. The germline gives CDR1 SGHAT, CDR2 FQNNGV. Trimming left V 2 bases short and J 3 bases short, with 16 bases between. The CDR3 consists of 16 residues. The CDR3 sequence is CASSLWPEAGHTEAFF. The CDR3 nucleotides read TGTGCCAGCAGCTTATGGCCCGAAGCGGGTCACACTGAAGCTTTCTTT.

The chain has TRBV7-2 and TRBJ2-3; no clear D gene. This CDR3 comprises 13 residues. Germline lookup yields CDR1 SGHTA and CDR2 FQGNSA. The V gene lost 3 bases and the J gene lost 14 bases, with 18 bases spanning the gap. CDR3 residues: CASSFRGTQWVYF. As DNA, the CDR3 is TGTGCCAGCAGCTTTAGAGGTACTCAATGGGTGTATTTT.